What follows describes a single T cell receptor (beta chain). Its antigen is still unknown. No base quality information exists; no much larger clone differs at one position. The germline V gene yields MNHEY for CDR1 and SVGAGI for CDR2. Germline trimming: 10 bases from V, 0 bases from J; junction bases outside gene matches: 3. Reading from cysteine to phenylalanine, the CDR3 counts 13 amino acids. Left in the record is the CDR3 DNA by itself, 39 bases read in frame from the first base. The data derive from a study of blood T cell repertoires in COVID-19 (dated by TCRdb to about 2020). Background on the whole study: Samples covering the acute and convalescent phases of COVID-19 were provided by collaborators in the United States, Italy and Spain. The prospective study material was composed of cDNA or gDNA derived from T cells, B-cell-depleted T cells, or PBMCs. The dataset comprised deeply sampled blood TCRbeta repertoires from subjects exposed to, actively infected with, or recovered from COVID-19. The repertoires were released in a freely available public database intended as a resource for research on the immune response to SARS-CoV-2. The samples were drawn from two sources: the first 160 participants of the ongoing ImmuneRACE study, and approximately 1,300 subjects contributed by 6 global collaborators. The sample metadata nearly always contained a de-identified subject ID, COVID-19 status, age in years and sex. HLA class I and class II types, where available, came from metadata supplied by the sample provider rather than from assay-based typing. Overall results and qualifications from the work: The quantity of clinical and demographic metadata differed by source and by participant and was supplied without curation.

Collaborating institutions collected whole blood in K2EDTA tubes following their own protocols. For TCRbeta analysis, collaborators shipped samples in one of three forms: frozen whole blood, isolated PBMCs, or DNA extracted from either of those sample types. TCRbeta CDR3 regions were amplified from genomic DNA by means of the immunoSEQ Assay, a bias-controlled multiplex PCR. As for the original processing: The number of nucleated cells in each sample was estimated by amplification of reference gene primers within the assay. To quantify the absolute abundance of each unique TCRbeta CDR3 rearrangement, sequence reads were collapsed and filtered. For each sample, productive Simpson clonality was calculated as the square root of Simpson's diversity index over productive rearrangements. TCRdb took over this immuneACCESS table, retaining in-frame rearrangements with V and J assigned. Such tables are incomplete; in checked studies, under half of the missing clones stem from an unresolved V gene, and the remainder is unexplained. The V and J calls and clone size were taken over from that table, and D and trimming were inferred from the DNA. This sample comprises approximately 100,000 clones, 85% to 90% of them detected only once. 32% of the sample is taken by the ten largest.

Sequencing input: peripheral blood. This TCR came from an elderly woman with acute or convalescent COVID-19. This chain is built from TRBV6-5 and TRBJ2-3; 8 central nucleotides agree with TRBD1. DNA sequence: TGTGCCAACAGACAGGGGAGCACAGATACGCAGTATTTT. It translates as CANRQGSTDTQYF.